The 26 T cell receptor beta chains reported below all come from one sample, sequenced in a study of cytomegalovirus exposure and HLA in healthy donors. 13 Jbeta primers and 60 Vbeta primers were used for the PCR. Repertoires were generated with immunoSEQ multiplex PCR, while TCRdb's copy carries only in-frame clones and drops some. Of under 95,000 clones in the sample, approximately 80% were seen once. Source material: PBMCs. The source of these receptors is a man in his thirties or forties in good health and CMV-seropositive.

The chain combines TRBV6-5 with TRBJ2-3; perhaps TRBD2 as D (6 bases). The CDR3 consists of 15 residues. Looked up from germline, CDR1 is MNHEY and CDR2 is SVGAGI. Trimming removed 5 bases from V and 0 bases from J, with 12 bases in between. CDR3 region: CASSISGTSTDTQYF. CDR3 DNA: TGTGCCAGCAGTATTAGCGGAACTAGCACAGATACGCAGTATTTT.

This chain connects TRBV5-4 to TRBJ2-1; D is possibly TRBD1 (7 bases). The CDR3 covers 14 residues. The V gene's germline CDR1 is SGHNT and CDR2 YYREEE (reference sequence). The V end lost 7 bases, the J end lost 5 bases, and 16 bases lay between the germline ends. The CDR3 spells CASGDREVDNEQFF. CDR3 DNA: TGTGCCAGCGGCGACAGGGAGGTCGACAATGAGCAGTTCTTC. Complete variable domain (other parts from reference TRBV5-4 and TRBJ2-1): ETGVTQSPTHLIKTRGQQVTLRCSSQSGHNTVSWYQQALGQGPQFIFQYYREEENGRGNFPPRFSGLQFPNYSSELNVNALELDDSALYLCASGDREVDNEQFFGPGTRLTVL.

This clone has just a few counts. The V and J genes are TRBV6-4 and TRBJ2-5; 12 positions agree with TRBD2. V was clipped by 1 base and J by 0 bases; unmatched bases: 9. Germline assignment: CDR1 MRHNA and CDR2 SNTAGT. This CDR3 contains 19 residues. The CDR3 loop is CASSDFSGLAGGYQETQYF. The CDR3 DNA reads TGTGCCAGCAGTGACTTTTCCGGGCTAGCGGGAGGGTACCAAGAGACCCAGTACTTC.

This rearrangement joins TRBV19 to TRBJ1-1, with TRBD1 matching over 8 bases. The trim removed 5 bases at V and 3 bases at J, leaving 5 bases unmatched. This CDR3 comprises 14 residues. The germline V gene has CDR1 LNHDA and CDR2 SQIVND (reference sequence). CDR3 bases: TGTGCCAGTAGTCGGACAGGGTCGGACACTGAAGCTTTCTTT. It yields the protein CASSRTGSDTEAFF. Variable domain in full (rest from reference TRBV19 and TRBJ1-1): DGGITQSPKYLFRKEGQNVTLSCEQNLNHDAMYWYRQDPGQGLRLIYYSQIVNDFQKGDIAEGYSVSREKKESFPLTVTSAQKNPTAFYLCASSRTGSDTEAFFGQGTRLTVV.

This clone was observed a few times. The V call is TRBV5-1, the J call TRBJ2-7, with 7 bases that match TRBD1. J gave up 4 bases and V 4 bases, and 5 bases lay outside the gene matches. The CDR3 runs 13 residues. From germline, CDR1 is SGHRS and CDR2 YFSETQ. The CDR3, as DNA: TGCGCCAGCAGCCCTAGGGGGCCTTACGAGCAGTACGTC. This sequence encodes CASSPRGPYEQYV.

The gene calls are TRBV7-9 and TRBJ2-5, with 14 bases fitting TRBD2. The J call is uncertain, as TRBJ2-7 better fits the DNA end. From germline, CDR1 is SEHNR and CDR2 FQNEAQ (reference sequence). The CDR3 is 15 residues long. The CDR3 region is CASSSQGTSGSEQYF. The CDR3, as DNA: TGTGCCAGCAGCTCCCAAGGGACTAGCGGGAGCGAGCAGTACTTC.

The chain joins TRBV25-1 to TRBJ2-1, with 11 bases aligning to TRBD2. CDR3 length equals 16 residues. Germline V gives CDR1 MGHDK, CDR2 SYGVNS. Losses at the gene ends were 3 bases for V and 2 bases for J; bases not matched to a gene: 3. CDR3 residues: CASSDLLAGAYNEQFF. CDR3 sequence (DNA): TGTGCCAGCAGTGACTTACTAGCGGGAGCCTACAATGAGCAGTTCTTC. The whole variable domain, remainder taken from reference TRBV25-1 and TRBJ2-1, is EADIYQTPRYLVIGTGKKITLECSQTMGHDKMYWYQQDPGMELHLIHYSYGVNSTEKGDLSSESTVSRIRTEHFPLTLESARPSHTSQYLCASSDLLAGAYNEQFFGPGTRLTVL.

This clone was seen a handful of times. The CDR3 spells CASSGSANEKLFF. CDR3 nucleotides: TGCGCCAGCAGCGGGAGTGCTAATGAAAAACTGTTTTTT. The V gene is TRBV4-3, the J gene TRBJ1-4; D unresolved. Germline V gene lookup returns CDR1 LGHNA and CDR2 YSLEER. There are 13 residues in the CDR3. The ends were cut back, 5 bases at V and 3 bases at J, with 7 bases in the middle.

This clone turned up a few times. This chain links TRBV2 with TRBJ1-3, with 11 bases identical to TRBD1. V trimming: 4 bases; J trimming: 4 bases; junction bases outside the gene matches: 6. The V gene's germline CDR1 is SNHLY and CDR2 FYNNEI. There are 16 residues in the CDR3. DNA of the CDR3: TGTGCCAGCAGTGCTGGACAGGGGGCGCCCGGAAACACCATATATTTT. It encodes CASSAGQGAPGNTIYF.

The chain carries TRBV12-5 and TRBJ1-2; maybe TRBD1 (5 bases). V was pared by 3 bases and J by 7 bases, with 15 bases between. The CDR3 is 14 residues long. Germline values: CDR1 LGHNT, CDR2 FRNRAP. This chain's CDR3 is CASGFSGFFTGYTF. The CDR3 bases are TGTGCTAGTGGTTTCTCAGGGTTCTTCACTGGCTACACCTTC.

The J gene is TRBJ1-6, the V gene TRBV25-1; unclear D gene. Germline CDR1 is MGHDK and CDR2 is SYGVNS. V lost 6 bases, J lost 8 bases, and 14 bases lay in between. The CDR3 spans 14 residues. The DNA of the CDR3 is TGTGCCAGCAGAGATTCGGGGTTGCATTCACCCCTCCACTTT. This sequence encodes CASRDSGLHSPLHF.

CDR3 DNA: TGTGCCAGCAGTCTAAGGGGGATAGCCAAAAACATTCAGTACTTC. Its translation: CASSLRGIAKNIQYF. The chain combines TRBV2 with TRBJ2-4; D is perhaps TRBD1 (6 bases). Trimming removed 5 bases from V and 0 bases from J, with 11 bases in between. There are 15 residues in the CDR3. The germline gives CDR1 SNHLY, CDR2 FYNNEI.

This clone was seen a handful of times. This chain links TRBV27 with TRBJ1-6; 9 nucleotides align to TRBD1. J was trimmed by 9 bases and V by 6 bases; bases with no gene match: 6. The CDR3 is 14 residues long. CDR1 MNHEY and CDR2 SMNVEV come from the germline V gene (reference sequence). CDR3 sequence: CASSSGTGFSPLHF. Written as DNA, the CDR3 is TGTGCCAGCAGCTCCGGGACAGGGTTTTCACCCCTCCACTTT.

The chain is built from TRBV19 and TRBJ1-2, with 11 bases identical to TRBD1. J was trimmed by 3 bases and V by 4 bases; bases with no gene match: 4. There are 15 residues in the CDR3. Germline V gene sequence: CDR1 LNHDA, CDR2 SQIVND (reference sequence). DNA of the CDR3: TGTGCCAGTAGTACCCGGACAGGGGGCTACTATGGCTACACCTTC. Translated, it gives CASSTRTGGYYGYTF.

Here the CDR3 reads CASSWATLTFF. The CDR3 DNA sequence: TGTGCCAGCAGTTGGGCTACCTTGACCTTCTTT. The V and J genes are TRBV6-5 and TRBJ1-1; no definite D call. V lost 4 bases and J lost 14, with 14 bases in between. Germline loops: CDR1 MNHEY, CDR2 SVGAGI. The CDR3 runs 11 residues.

The genes are TRBV6-5 and TRBJ2-3, with D possibly TRBD1 on 5 matching bases. There are 15 residues in the CDR3. Trimming cost V 3 bases and J 3 bases, with 13 bases left between them. Germline V gene data show CDR1 as MNHEY and CDR2 as SVGAGI. The CDR3 reads CASSYTGAETDTQYF. CDR3 nucleotide sequence: TGTGCCAGCAGTTATACAGGCGCAGAGACAGATACGCAGTATTTT.

The chain recombines TRBV6-1 with TRBJ1-6; D remains unclear. V lost 2 bases and J lost 13, with 12 bases in between. This CDR3 region has 13 residues. The V gene's germline CDR1 is MNHNS and CDR2 SASEGT. The CDR3 is CASSELRVSPLHF. CDR3 coding DNA: TGTGCCAGCAGTGAATTGAGGGTTTCCCCCCTCCACTTT.

The table lists this clone with a few counts. The chain links TRBV4-1 to TRBJ2-5; unclear D gene. The CDR3 covers 13 residues. Germline V lookup: CDR1 MGHRA, CDR2 YSYEKL. The germline V and J ends were trimmed by 1 base and 1 base, with 4 bases remaining between them. The CDR3 region has the DNA TGCGCCAGCAGCCAAGGGGCCCAAGAGACCCAGTACTTC. Amino acids: CASSQGAQETQYF.

The chain is built from TRBV11-2 and TRBJ1-1; the D gene is possibly TRBD1 (6 bases). The V end lost 3 bases, the J end lost 6 bases, and 17 bases lay between the germline ends. CDR3 length: 15 amino acids. Germline V gene sequence: CDR1 SGHAT, CDR2 FQNNGV. CDR3 sequence reads: CASSFRAAGGAEAFF. CDR3 nucleotide sequence: TGTGCCAGCAGCTTCCGAGCGGCGGGGGGCGCTGAAGCTTTCTTT.

The V call is TRBV9, the J call TRBJ2-7; 11 bases are a match to TRBD1. Trimming at V came to 4 bases and at J to 4 bases, leaving 7 bases not matched to a gene. This CDR3 is built from 15 residues. Looked up from germline, CDR1 is SGDLS and CDR2 is YYNGEE. The DNA of the CDR3 is TGTGCCAGCAGCAAAGGGACAGGGGGAGGGTACGAGCAGTACTTC. Its protein product is CASSKGTGGGYEQYF. Together with reference TRBV9 and TRBJ2-7, the CDR3 gives the full variable domain: DSGVTQTPKHLITATGQRVTLRCSPRSGDLSVYWYQQSLDQGLQFLIQYYNGEERAKGNILERFSAQQFPDLHSELNLSSLELGDSALYFCASSKGTGGGYEQYFGPGTRLTVT.

The genes are TRBV29-1 and TRBJ1-2; TRBD1 aligns across 10 bases. The germline CDR1 and CDR2 sequences are SQVTM and ANQGSEA. V trimming: 4 bases; J trimming: 3 bases; junction bases outside the gene matches: 23. This CDR3 has 20 residues. CDR3: CSVGSPILPDRGRLDYGYTF. For the CDR3, the DNA is TGCAGCGTTGGTTCTCCCATTCTCCCAGACAGGGGGCGTTTAGACTATGGCTACACCTTC.

The chain employs TRBV6-5 and TRBJ1-4; D not certain. From germline, CDR1 is MNHEY and CDR2 SVGAGI. The CDR3 contains 14 residues. With 6 bases removed from V and 0 bases from J, the gap between germline ends came to 8 bases. The CDR3 is CASSKTATNEKLFF. Here the CDR3 DNA reads TGTGCCAGCAGCAAGACTGCAACTAATGAAAAACTGTTTTTT.

The chain is built from TRBV28 and TRBJ1-2; 7 bases map to TRBD1. With 3 bases clipped from V and 4 bases from J, the junction kept 11 bases outside the gene matches. CDR1 is MDHEN, CDR2 SYDVKM, per germline. The CDR3 runs to 16 residues. CDR3 DNA sequence: TGTGCCAGCAGTTTGGTGGTCGTGACAGGGTCCTATGGCTACACCTTC. This translates into CASSLVVVTGSYGYTF.

The rearrangement links TRBV25-1 to TRBJ1-2; 8 bases line up with TRBD1. The trim removed 5 bases at V and 7 bases at J, leaving 12 bases unmatched. The CDR3 contains 15 residues. The germline V gene encodes CDR1 MGHDK and CDR2 SYGVNS. The CDR3 sequence is CASSTREGTGGGYTF. As DNA, the CDR3 is TGTGCCAGCAGTACCCGCGAGGGGACAGGCGGTGGCTACACCTTC.

In its sample, this clone was seen once. This chain links TRBV19 with TRBJ1-6; no reliable D call. Trimming took off 8 bases at V and 7 bases at J, with 18 bases between the two ends. The germline V gene has CDR1 LNHDA and CDR2 SQIVND (reference sequence). This CDR3 region has 15 residues. CDR3 region: CASGLGRMNNSPLHF. The CDR3 nucleotides read TGTGCCAGTGGGCTAGGGAGAATGAACAATTCACCCCTCCACTTT.

This sequence joins TRBV4-3 and TRBJ2-7, with a weak D call TRBD2 (5 bases). Trimming took 1 base from V and 2 from J, leaving 9 bases between them. CDR1 and CDR2 from the germline V gene are LGHNA and YSLEER. The CDR3 length is 14 residues. The CDR3 loop is CASSQASGTYEQYF. The CDR3 nucleotides are TGCGCCAGCAGCCAAGCCAGCGGCACCTACGAGCAGTACTTC.